This is a list of T cell receptor beta chains from one sample in a study of cytomegalovirus exposure and HLA in healthy donors. The assay was immunoSEQ multiplex PCR, and TCRdb's table has in-frame clones only and misses some. This sample has 100,000 to 150,000 clones; 60% to 85% occur once, and the top ten carry about 1.7%. Sequenced material: PBMCs. The receptor set was obtained from a woman in her 40s in good health and CMV-seronegative. Each CDR3 is given with its conserved first and last residue. The order of the fields is clone size, V gene, D gene, J gene, CDR3 protein, CDR3 DNA. The D gene is left open where the match is weak. Expanded clones are given a class, and other clones once, few, many or no size at all.

abundance: -; v_gene: TRBV27; d_gene: -; j_gene: TRBJ2-2; CDR3aa: CASSLQGGNTGELFF; CDR3nt: TGTGCCAGCAGCCTACAGGGTGGGAACACCGGGGAGCTATTTTTT
abundance: few; v_gene: TRBV27; d_gene: TRBD1; j_gene: TRBJ2-1; CDR3aa: CASSSFRDSNYNEQFF; CDR3nt: TGTGCCAGCAGTTCTTTCCGGGACAGCAACTACAATGAGCAGTTCTTC
abundance: -; v_gene: TRBV6-1; d_gene: -; j_gene: TRBJ2-1; CDR3aa: CASSDRKEQFF; CDR3nt: TGTGCCAGCAGTGACAGGAAAGAGCAGTTCTTC
abundance: -; v_gene: TRBV7-9; d_gene: -; j_gene: TRBJ1-1; CDR3aa: CASSSGRSHGGEAFF; CDR3nt: TGTGCCAGCAGCTCAGGACGGTCCCACGGGGGTGAAGCTTTCTTT
abundance: -; v_gene: TRBV6-1; d_gene: -; j_gene: TRBJ2-7; CDR3aa: CASSEALGIPYEQYF; CDR3nt: TGTGCCAGCAGTGAAGCCCTGGGCATCCCCTACGAGCAGTACTTC
abundance: -; v_gene: TRBV2; d_gene: TRBD2; j_gene: TRBJ2-7; CDR3aa: CASGLSAGLAEPYEQYF; CDR3nt: TGTGCCAGCGGTCTCTCCGCAGGACTAGCGGAACCCTACGAGCAGTACTTC
abundance: -; v_gene: TRBV7-9; d_gene: -; j_gene: TRBJ1-1; CDR3aa: CASSQGRDTEAFF; CDR3nt: TGTGCCAGCAGCCAGGGCCGGGACACTGAAGCTTTCTTT
abundance: -; v_gene: TRBV30; d_gene: TRBD1; j_gene: TRBJ1-5; CDR3aa: CAWSETGTQPQHF; CDR3nt: TGTGCCTGGTCGGAGACAGGGACTCAGCCCCAGCATTTT
abundance: -; v_gene: TRBV18; d_gene: TRBD2; j_gene: TRBJ2-5; CDR3aa: CASSPNSRGGQETQYF; CDR3nt: TGTGCCAGCTCACCAAACAGTCGGGGGGGCCAAGAGACCCAGTACTTC
abundance: few; v_gene: TRBV9; d_gene: -; j_gene: TRBJ1-1; CDR3aa: CASSVDPRRVTEAFF; CDR3nt: TGTGCCAGCAGCGTAGATCCCAGGCGGGTCACTGAAGCTTTCTTT
abundance: once; v_gene: TRBV28; d_gene: -; j_gene: TRBJ1-4; CDR3aa: CASTKLDEKLFF; CDR3nt: TGTGCCAGCACCAAACTGGATGAAAAACTGTTTTTT
abundance: once; v_gene: TRBV5-1; d_gene: -; j_gene: TRBJ1-4; CDR3aa: CASSSEGTELFF; CDR3nt: TGCGCCAGCAGCTCCGAGGGTACCGAACTGTTTTTT
abundance: -; v_gene: TRBV6-5; d_gene: -; j_gene: TRBJ1-3; CDR3aa: CASSNLGAGNTIYF; CDR3nt: TGTGCCAGCAGTAACTTAGGGGCTGGAAACACCATATATTTT
abundance: -; v_gene: TRBV29-1; d_gene: TRBD2; j_gene: TRBJ2-3; CDR3aa: CSATYTSAPNPTQYF; CDR3nt: TGCAGCGCCACCTATACTAGCGCCCCTAACCCAACGCAGTATTTT
abundance: -; v_gene: TRBV19; d_gene: -; j_gene: TRBJ1-1; CDR3aa: CASTNPPQAMNTEAFF; CDR3nt: TGTGCCAGTACGAATCCCCCGCAGGCCATGAACACTGAAGCTTTCTTT
abundance: few; v_gene: TRBV11-2; d_gene: -; j_gene: TRBJ1-2; CDR3aa: CASSLAHGGYGYTF; CDR3nt: TGTGCCAGCAGCTTAGCCCACGGGGGGTATGGCTACACCTTC
abundance: -; v_gene: TRBV29-1; d_gene: -; j_gene: TRBJ2-1; CDR3aa: CSVAGSTRNEQFF; CDR3nt: TGCAGCGTTGCCGGGAGCACTAGGAATGAGCAGTTCTTC
abundance: -; v_gene: TRBV7-6; d_gene: TRBD2; j_gene: TRBJ2-3; CDR3aa: CASSLSTSGAIDTQYF; CDR3nt: TGTGCCAGCAGCTTATCGACTAGCGGGGCGATAGATACGCAGTATTTT
abundance: once; v_gene: TRBV27; d_gene: -; j_gene: TRBJ2-3; CDR3aa: CASSLSAVTLVTDTQYF; CDR3nt: TGTGCCAGCAGTTTATCCGCGGTTACCCTCGTCACAGATACGCAGTATTTT
abundance: -; v_gene: TRBV7-7; d_gene: -; j_gene: TRBJ2-7; CDR3aa: CASSTRQAIDERPYEQYF; CDR3nt: TGTGCCAGCAGCACCAGACAGGCGATAGATGAACGTCCCTACGAGCAGTACTTC
abundance: -; v_gene: TRBV6-6; d_gene: TRBD1; j_gene: TRBJ1-1; CDR3aa: CASITSTGGNTEAFF; CDR3nt: TGTGCCAGCATCACATCGACAGGGGGGAACACTGAAGCTTTCTTT
abundance: once; v_gene: TRBV7-9; d_gene: -; j_gene: TRBJ2-2; CDR3aa: CASTRGTVGPGELFF; CDR3nt: TGTGCCAGCACCCGCGGGACAGTCGGGCCCGGGGAGCTGTTTTTT
abundance: -; v_gene: TRBV9; d_gene: -; j_gene: TRBJ1-6; CDR3aa: CASSVGQESPLHF; CDR3nt: TGTGCCAGCAGCGTAGGGCAAGAATCACCCCTCCACTTT
abundance: few; v_gene: TRBV6-6; d_gene: -; j_gene: TRBJ1-2; CDR3aa: CASSFRNYGYTF; CDR3nt: TGTGCCAGCAGTTTTCGTAACTATGGCTACACCTTC
abundance: -; v_gene: TRBV6-5; d_gene: TRBD2; j_gene: TRBJ2-5; CDR3aa: CASMGGLETQYF; CDR3nt: TGTGCCAGCATGGGGGGGTTAGAGACCCAGTACTTC
abundance: -; v_gene: TRBV5-4; d_gene: -; j_gene: TRBJ1-3; CDR3aa: CASSGPTGLSGNTIYF; CDR3nt: TGTGCCAGCAGCGGTCCCACAGGGCTCTCTGGAAACACCATATATTTT
abundance: -; v_gene: TRBV30; d_gene: TRBD1; j_gene: TRBJ2-2; CDR3aa: CAWIDRGEGTGELFF; CDR3nt: TGTGCCTGGATCGACAGGGGGGAGGGCACCGGGGAGCTGTTTTTT
abundance: -; v_gene: TRBV7-8; d_gene: -; j_gene: TRBJ1-1; CDR3aa: CASSLGGGTEAFF; CDR3nt: TGTGCCAGCAGCTTAGGGGGGGGCACTGAAGCTTTCTTT
abundance: few; v_gene: TRBV28; d_gene: -; j_gene: TRBJ1-1; CDR3aa: CASSLFQGITEAFF; CDR3nt: TGTGCCAGCAGTTTATTCCAGGGGATCACTGAAGCTTTCTTT
abundance: once; v_gene: TRBV25-1; d_gene: -; j_gene: TRBJ1-2; CDR3aa: CASSDLLIHTF; CDR3nt: TGTGCCAGCAGTGATCTACTAATCCACACCTTC
abundance: few; v_gene: TRBV27; d_gene: TRBD2; j_gene: TRBJ2-7; CDR3aa: CASTPPCCGSHEQYF; CDR3nt: TGTGCCAGCACCCCCCCCTGTTGCGGGAGTCACGAGCAGTACTTC
abundance: -; v_gene: TRBV7-7; d_gene: -; j_gene: TRBJ2-1; CDR3aa: CASSLGQYNEQFF; CDR3nt: TGTGCCAGCAGCCTAGGACAGTACAATGAGCAGTTCTTC
abundance: -; v_gene: TRBV6-4; d_gene: TRBD2; j_gene: TRBJ2-2; CDR3aa: CASSELAGGTGELFF; CDR3nt: TGTGCCAGCAGTGAACTAGCGGGAGGAACCGGGGAGCTGTTTTTT
abundance: -; v_gene: TRBV27; d_gene: TRBD2; j_gene: TRBJ2-7; CDR3aa: CASMPIGLAETYEQYF; CDR3nt: TGTGCCAGCATGCCCATCGGACTAGCGGAAACCTACGAGCAGTACTTC
abundance: -; v_gene: TRBV28; d_gene: TRBD2; j_gene: TRBJ2-7; CDR3aa: CASSLLSGRYEQYF; CDR3nt: TGTGCCAGCAGCCTACTTAGCGGGAGATACGAGCAGTACTTC
abundance: -; v_gene: TRBV27; d_gene: TRBD1; j_gene: TRBJ2-5; CDR3aa: CASSTRQGLIQETQYF; CDR3nt: TGTGCCAGCAGTACAAGACAGGGGTTAATCCAAGAGACCCAGTACTTC
abundance: -; v_gene: TRBV9; d_gene: -; j_gene: TRBJ1-5; CDR3aa: CASGDLDSYNQPQHF; CDR3nt: TGTGCCAGCGGAGATCTCGACAGTTACAATCAGCCCCAGCATTTT
abundance: -; v_gene: TRBV10-2; d_gene: -; j_gene: TRBJ1-4; CDR3aa: CASRSSGATNEKLFF; CDR3nt: TGCGCCAGCAGGTCTAGTGGTGCAACTAATGAAAAACTGTTTTTT
abundance: -; v_gene: TRBV9; d_gene: TRBD2; j_gene: TRBJ2-3; CDR3aa: CASSVLGLAGPTDTQYF; CDR3nt: TGTGCCAGCAGCGTCTTGGGACTAGCGGGACCCACAGATACGCAGTATTTT
abundance: -; v_gene: TRBV9; d_gene: -; j_gene: TRBJ2-1; CDR3aa: CASSVGLSRDEQFF; CDR3nt: TGTGCCAGCAGCGTCGGTCTATCCAGGGATGAGCAGTTCTTC
abundance: -; v_gene: TRBV11-2; d_gene: -; j_gene: TRBJ1-2; CDR3aa: CASSLEGGNNYGYTF; CDR3nt: TGTGCCAGCAGCTTAGAGGGAGGGAATAACTATGGCTACACCTTC